This T cell receptor (beta chain) was sequenced in a study of cytomegalovirus exposure and HLA in healthy donors. Assay: immunoSEQ multiplex PCR; the TCRdb copy retains only in-frame clones and omits some. This table holds roughly 150,000 clones, 75% to 90% found once. Germline CDR1 reads SGHKS; CDR2 reads YYEKEE (reference sequence). The CDR3 is 13 residues long. The V end lost 0 bases, the J end lost 6 bases, and 7 bases lay between the germline ends. Sequenced material: PBMCs. This chain joins TRBV5-5 and TRBJ2-1; a possible D gene is TRBD1 (6 bases). The receptor was isolated from a woman in her late teens or twenties in good health and CMV-seronegative. In DNA, the CDR3 is TGTGCCAGCAGCTTGGTAGGGGGCAATGAGCAGTTCTTC. Residues: CASSLVGGNEQFF.